This T cell receptor beta chain was identified in a study of T cell repertoires in cytomegalovirus infection. Trimming removed 4 bases at V and 7 bases at J, with 17 bases between. The CDR3 spans 15 residues. The germline V gene encodes CDR1 SNHLY and CDR2 FYNNEI. Each CDR3 protein is one row after TCRdb ran MiXCR on the reads. The table lists hundreds of thousands of distinct CDR3 sequences, roughly a third of them singletons. The rearrangement uses TRBV2 and TRBJ1-5, with no clear D. This TCR derives from a human donor in good health (CMV status not recorded). Some clones in this sample may be carry-over from other donors' samples. Sequencing was carried out using PBMCs. The CDR3 is CASSVRSTDPQPQHF. The CDR3 nucleotides are TGTGCCAGCAGTGTCAGGTCTACGGATCCACAGCCCCAGCATTTT.